This T cell receptor beta chain was profiled in a study of blood T cell repertoires in COVID-19. Turning to the study itself: Acute-phase and convalescent COVID-19 samples originated in the United States, Italy and Spain.

CDR1 and CDR2 from the germline V gene are SGDLS and YYNGEE. CDR3 length: 14 residues. Trimming removed 6 bases from V and 4 bases from J, with 16 bases in between. Those who participated ranged in age from 18 to 89 years and resided in about two dozen US areas. Recovered Cohort 3 donors showed two negative PCRs, clearance, or symptom resolution. Data came from immunoSEQ multiplex PCR; TCRdb stores just in-frame clones and leaves some out. The repertoire consists of approximately 210,000 clones, with more than 70% occurring once and the leading ten covering roughly 8.1%. Sample: PBMCs or T cells enriched from blood (not recorded which). The J gene is TRBJ1-2, the V gene TRBV9; possibly TRBD1 for D (6 bases). The clonotype comes from a young woman who had recovered from COVID-19. The CDR3 nucleotides read TGTGCCAGCAATATCGGGGACAAAGGCTATGGCTACACCTTC. Protein product: CASNIGDKGYGYTF.